The rows below give T cell receptor beta chains drawn from one sample of a study of T cells in Graves' hyperthyroidism and ophthalmopathy. TCRdb reprocessed the multiplex PCR reads via MiXCR and lists one record per CDR3 protein. The sample lists 300,000 to 450,000 distinct CDR3 sequences; approximately 18% were seen once. The sequenced material came from blood. The receptors were sampled from a woman under 40 with Graves' hyperthyroidism that later progressed to Graves' ophthalmopathy. Both conserved end residues are part of each CDR3. The order of the fields is clone size, J gene, CDR3 length, D gene, V gene, CDR3 protein, CDR3 DNA. A D gene is named only where the DNA matches it firmly. Clone size, where shown, is once, few, many, or a class for clones that have expanded.

-	TRBJ2-1	15	-	TRBV19	CASSKRQTSYNEQFF	TGTGCCAGTAGTAAAAGGCAGACCTCCTACAATGAGCAGTTCTTC
once	TRBJ2-1	17	TRBD2	TRBV10-3	CAISESLGTSGNNEQFF	TGTGCCATCAGTGAGTCACTCGGGACTAGCGGTAACAATGAGCAGTTCTTC
-	TRBJ2-1	20	TRBD2	TRBV3-1	CASSQESSRTSEGLHNEQFF	TGTGCCAGCAGCCAAGAGTCGAGTCGGACTAGCGAAGGTCTTCACAATGAGCAGTTCTTC
-	TRBJ1-2	15	-	TRBV5-6	CASSSALQGFYGYTF	TGTGCCAGCAGTTCCGCTTTACAGGGTTTCTATGGCTACACCTTC
-	TRBJ2-2	16	-	TRBV6-5	CASSYSNRANTGELFF	TGTGCCAGCAGTTACTCGAATAGGGCCAACACCGGGGAGCTGTTTTTT
few	TRBJ2-5	13	TRBD2	TRBV29-1	CSIIRTREETQYF	TGCAGCATCATTAGGACTAGAGAAGAGACCCAGTACTTC
few	TRBJ1-5	18	TRBD1	TRBV28	CASSPDRGGYGLNQPQHF	TGTGCCAGCAGTCCGGACAGGGGCGGGTACGGCCTTAATCAGCCCCAGCATTTT
few	TRBJ2-2	16	-	TRBV7-9	CASSFPSGTGPGELFF	TGTGCCAGCAGCTTCCCGTCCGGGACCGGTCCCGGGGAGCTGTTTTTT
many	TRBJ1-5	14	-	TRBV2	CASSEASSNQPQHF	TGTGCCAGCAGTGAAGCTAGTAGCAATCAGCCCCAGCATTTT
-	TRBJ1-5	16	TRBD1	TRBV19	CASSVHRGGGNQPQHF	TGTGCCAGTAGTGTACACAGGGGTGGTGGCAATCAGCCCCAGCATTTT
-	TRBJ2-5	17	TRBD2	TRBV12-3/TRBV12-4	CASSPPVAGGPWETQYF	TGTGCCAGCAGCCCCCCGGTGGCGGGAGGGCCTTGGGAGACCCAGTACTTC
many	TRBJ2-1	16	-	TRBV20-1	CSARARTVEAYNEQFF	TGCAGTGCTAGAGCTCGGACAGTGGAGGCTTACAATGAGCAGTTCTTC
many	TRBJ1-1	13	-	TRBV27	CASSLRGGREAFF	TGTGCCAGCAGTTTAAGAGGCGGCCGGGAAGCTTTCTTT
-	TRBJ2-5	17	TRBD2	TRBV5-1	CASSSDSRLAGEETQYF	TGCGCCAGCAGCTCCGACTCCAGACTAGCGGGAGAAGAGACCCAGTACTTC
many	TRBJ2-5	17	TRBD2	TRBV12-3/TRBV12-4	CASSLSVDTSGRETQYF	TGTGCCAGCAGTTTATCAGTGGATACTAGCGGTCGAGAGACCCAGTACTTC
many	TRBJ2-7	14	-	TRBV20-1	CSAVEDYGTYEQYF	TGCAGTGCCGTCGAGGACTATGGCACCTACGAGCAGTACTTC
-	TRBJ1-5	16	-	TRBV19	CASSTRTDYSNQPQHF	TGTGCCAGTAGTACTAGGACGGATTATAGCAATCAGCCCCAGCATTTT
few	TRBJ2-7	16	TRBD2	TRBV27	CASSLSSGGGSYEQYF	TGTGCCAGCAGTTTAAGTAGCGGGGGGGGCTCCTACGAGCAGTACTTC
-	TRBJ1-2	15	-	TRBV28	CASSPNGGLGYGYTF	TGTGCCAGCAGTCCCAACGGGGGCTTGGGCTATGGCTACACCTTC
few	TRBJ2-1	15	-	TRBV4-1	CASSQGRGGYNEQFF	TGCGCCAGCAGCCAAGGTCGGGGCGGGTACAATGAGCAGTTCTTC
many	TRBJ1-6	12	-	TRBV5-1	CASSYNNSPLHF	TGCGCCAGCAGCTACAATAATTCACCCCTCCACTTT
many	TRBJ2-1	13	-	TRBV6-2/TRBV6-3	CASSQQTRDEQFF	TGTGCCAGCAGTCAACAAACTAGGGATGAGCAGTTCTTC
many	TRBJ1-2	15	-	TRBV27	CASSPIGRSVYGYTF	TGTGCCAGCAGCCCGATCGGACGTTCTGTCTATGGCTACACCTTC
many	TRBJ1-2	14	-	TRBV27	CASSFDRTDYGYTF	TGTGCCAGCAGTTTCGACAGGACCGACTATGGCTACACCTTC
few	TRBJ2-7	15	-	TRBV7-9	CASSSPLGRTYEQYF	TGTGCCAGCAGCTCCCCCTTAGGCAGAACCTACGAGCAGTACTTC
few	TRBJ1-2	15	-	TRBV28	CASSYDTGWGYGYTF	TGTGCCAGCAGTTATGACACTGGATGGGGATATGGCTACACCTTC
many	TRBJ1-2	15	-	TRBV3-1	CASSQDRDLNYGYTF	TGTGCCAGCAGCCAAGATCGGGATCTAAACTATGGCTACACCTTC
many	TRBJ2-1	15	-	TRBV3-1	CASSQGPDRYNEQFF	TGTGCCAGCAGCCAAGGTCCCGACCGTTACAATGAGCAGTTCTTC
few	TRBJ1-3	15	-	TRBV6-1	CASSELRGSGNTIYF	TGTGCCAGCAGTGAACTTAGGGGAAGTGGAAACACCATATATTTT
many	TRBJ2-3	15	TRBD2	TRBV20-1	CSARPSGAGTDTQYF	TGCAGTGCTAGACCGAGCGGGGCCGGCACAGATACGCAGTATTTT
many	TRBJ2-6	17	-	TRBV6-5	CASSYLRGPDGANVLTF	TGTGCCAGCAGTTACCTTCGGGGGCCGGACGGGGCCAACGTCCTGACTTTC
-	TRBJ1-1	12	-	TRBV20-1	CSARQVDTEAFF	TGCAGTGCTAGACAGGTGGACACTGAAGCTTTCTTT
many	TRBJ2-7	14	-	TRBV19	CASSISANDYEQYF	TGTGCCAGTAGTATTTCGGCGAACGACTACGAGCAGTACTTC
many	TRBJ2-3	18	-	TRBV28	CASSLPSTRVTHTDTQYF	TGTGCCAGCAGCCTGCCTTCGACTAGAGTCACGCATACAGATACGCAGTATTTT
few	TRBJ2-7	14	-	TRBV14	CASSRYEGIYEQYF	TGTGCCAGCAGCCGTTACGAGGGAATCTACGAGCAGTACTTC
-	TRBJ2-5	15	-	TRBV5-1	CASREAVSRPETQYF	TGCGCCAGCAGGGAAGCGGTGTCGCGCCCGGAGACCCAGTACTTC
many	TRBJ2-5	16	-	TRBV12-3/TRBV12-4	CASSFWGGGRQETQYF	TGTGCCAGCAGTTTCTGGGGGGGCGGGCGGCAAGAGACCCAGTACTTC
many	TRBJ2-5	16	-	TRBV11-1	CASSLVGDAMEETQYF	TGTGCCAGCAGCTTAGTCGGAGACGCGATGGAAGAGACCCAGTACTTC
many	TRBJ1-2	13	-	TRBV2	CASTSTEPYGYTF	TGTGCCAGCACCTCCACGGAACCCTATGGCTACACCTTC
many	TRBJ2-6	16	-	TRBV28	CASSTKQGVGANVLTF	TGTGCCAGCAGTACGAAACAGGGAGTCGGGGCCAACGTCCTGACTTTC
few	TRBJ1-5	15	-	TRBV18	CASSPSRVAHQPQHF	TGTGCCAGCTCACCAAGCAGGGTAGCCCATCAGCCCCAGCATTTT
-	TRBJ2-3	15	TRBD2	TRBV6-2/TRBV6-3	CASNLLAGGTDTQYF	TGTGCCAGCAACCTCCTAGCGGGAGGCACAGATACGCAGTATTTT
many	TRBJ2-7	13	-	TRBV29-1	CSVEIQGSDEQYF	TGCAGCGTTGAAATCCAGGGTTCCGACGAGCAGTACTTC